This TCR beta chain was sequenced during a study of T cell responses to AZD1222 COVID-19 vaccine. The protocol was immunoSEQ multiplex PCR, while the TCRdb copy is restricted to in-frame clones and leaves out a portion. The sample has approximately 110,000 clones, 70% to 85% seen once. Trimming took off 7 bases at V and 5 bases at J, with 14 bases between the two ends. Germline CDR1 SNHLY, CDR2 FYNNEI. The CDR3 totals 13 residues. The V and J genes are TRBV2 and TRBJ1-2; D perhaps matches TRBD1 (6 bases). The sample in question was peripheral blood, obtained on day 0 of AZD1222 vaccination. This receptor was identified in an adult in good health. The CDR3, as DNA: TGTGCCAGCAAATTTACAGGGTTGTATGGCTACACCTTC. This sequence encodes CASKFTGLYGYTF. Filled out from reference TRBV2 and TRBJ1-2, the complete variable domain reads EPEVTQTPSHQVTQMGQEVILRCVPISNHLYFYWYRQILGQKVEFLVSFYNNEISEKSEIFDDQFSVERPDGSNFTLKIRSTKLEDSAMYFCASKFTGLYGYTFGSGTRLTVV.